A single T cell receptor beta chain is shown here with its context. Participant-given clinical history determined each cohort assignment. In the source study's methods: Amplification from reference gene primers served as the basis for estimated nucleated cell counts. Only in-frame clones appear in the TCRdb table, and some are missing; sequencing was by immunoSEQ multiplex PCR. V, J and clone size were drawn from that table, and D and trimming were deduced from the DNA. The data contain 150,000 or so clones, roughly 84% of them singletons. The data stem from a study of blood T cell repertoires in COVID-19. About the research overall: Samples taken during acute and convalescent COVID-19 were collected in the United States, Italy and Spain. Sources were T cells, B-cell-depleted T cells, or PBMCs; the material itself was cDNA or gDNA.

The sequenced material came from PBMCs or T cells enriched from blood (not recorded which). The receptor's source is a man aged 55-75 years who had recovered from COVID-19.

CDR3 bases: TGTGCCAGTAGTATATCCTCGGACAGATATGGCTACACCTTC. It specifies CASSISSDRYGYTF. The chain combines TRBV19 with TRBJ1-2; TRBD1 might be the D (6 bases). This CDR3 is 14 amino acids long. Germline V gene data show CDR1 as LNHDA and CDR2 as SQIVND (reference sequence). Trimming took 2 bases from V and 5 from J, leaving 12 bases between them.